One and the same sample provided the 15 T cell receptor beta chains below, sequenced in a study of T-cell memory formation after mild COVID-19. A single record per CDR3 protein comes from TCRdb applying MiXCR to the 5' RACE reads. The sample contains under 450,000 distinct CDR3 sequences, 20% to 25% of which appear only once. Sequenced sample: PBMCs or a T cell subset sorted from them (not recorded which). The source of these receptors is a man between 18 and 29 years old who had mild COVID-19 (a few samples of this study predate the infection). Cell type and time point are not known.

This clonotype has more than one count but fewer than ten. The J gene is TRBJ2-2, the V gene TRBV19; weak D call: TRBD1 (6 bases). With 9 bases removed from V and 6 bases from J, the gap between germline ends came to 11 bases. CDR1 is LNHDA and CDR2 is SQIVND in the germline V gene (reference sequence). The CDR3 covers 12 residues. The CDR3 region is CASEAGAGELFF. Here the CDR3 DNA reads TGTGCCAGCGAGGCAGGGGCCGGGGAGCTGTTTTTT.

This clonotype has a handful of counts. The rearrangement links TRBV3-1 to TRBJ2-3; D gene ambiguous. The CDR3 extends over 13 amino acids. CDR1 is LGHDT, CDR2 YNNKEL, per germline (reference sequence). V was shortened by 0 bases and J by 8 bases, with 9 bases between the two germline ends. CDR3 sequence: CASSQEGRATQYF. The CDR3 DNA sequence: TGTGCCAGCAGCCAAGAAGGAAGGGCTACGCAGTATTTT.

The V gene is TRBV24-1, the J gene TRBJ2-5; maybe TRBD2 (6 bases). The germline V gene encodes CDR1 KGHDR and CDR2 SFDVKD. With 1 base removed from V and 4 bases from J, the gap between germline ends came to 18 bases. The CDR3 covers 17 residues. CDR3: CATSDFPAGGAGETQYF. The DNA of the CDR3 is TGTGCCACCAGTGATTTCCCGGCAGGAGGGGCAGGAGAGACCCAGTACTTC.

The sample holds a few counts of this clonotype. The chain employs TRBV4-1 and TRBJ1-1, with D unresolved. The germline gives CDR1 MGHRA, CDR2 YSYEKL. The CDR3 has 13 residues. V lost 3 bases and J lost 3, with 8 bases in between. The CDR3 DNA is TGCGCCAGCAGCCATCTATCGTACACTGAAGCTTTCTTT. It encodes CASSHLSYTEAFF.

This clonotype has more than one count but fewer than ten. This chain uses TRBV15 with TRBJ2-3; 8 bases are a match to TRBD1. V trimming: 8 bases; J trimming: 7 bases; junction bases outside the gene matches: 11. Germline CDR1 reads LNHNV; CDR2 reads YYDKDF (reference sequence). The CDR3 runs to 14 residues. The CDR3 loop is CATARDRGLHTQYF. The CDR3 region has the DNA TGTGCCACCGCCCGTGACAGGGGCTTACATACGCAGTATTTT. Complete variable domain (other parts from reference TRBV15 and TRBJ2-3): DAMVIQNPRYQVTQFGKPVTLSCSQTLNHNVMYWYQQKSSQAPKLLFHYYDKDFNNEADTPDNFQSRRPNTSFCFLDIRSPGLGDTAMYLCATARDRGLHTQYFGPGTRLTVL.

V gene TRBV7-9 combines with J gene TRBJ1-2; D may be TRBD1 (5 bases). The germline V gene encodes CDR1 SEHNR and CDR2 FQNEAQ (reference sequence). The CDR3 is 13 residues long. V lost 8 bases, J lost 5 bases, and 15 bases lay in between. CDR3 region: CASEDGGWYGYTF. In DNA, the CDR3 is TGTGCCAGCGAAGACGGGGGATGGTATGGCTACACCTTC.

There are a few counts of this clonotype. This chain connects TRBV29-1 to TRBJ1-2; no clear D. V was clipped by 3 bases and J by 2 bases, with 7 bases between them. Germline assignment: CDR1 SQVTM and CDR2 ANQGSEA. This CDR3 comprises 12 residues. CDR3 region: CSVDRGNYGYTF. CDR3 in DNA: TGCAGCGTTGACAGAGGGAACTATGGCTACACCTTC.

The genes are TRBV7-2 and TRBJ2-4; D not resolved. V was clipped by 1 base and J by 0 bases, with 13 bases between them. CDR3 length: 17 residues. CDR1 is SGHTA and CDR2 is FQGNSA in the germline V gene. CDR3 in amino acids: CASSLDRRDGAKNIQYF. The CDR3 coding sequence is TGTGCCAGCAGCTTAGATCGTAGGGATGGAGCCAAAAACATTCAGTACTTC. Supplemented by reference TRBV7-2 and TRBJ2-4, the full variable domain reads GAGVSQSPSNKVTEKGKDVELRCDPISGHTALYWYRQSLGQGLEFLIYFQGNSAPDKSGLPSDRFSAERTGGSVSTLTIQRTQQEDSAVYLCASSLDRRDGAKNIQYFGAGTRLSVL.

The chain joins TRBV7-7 to TRBJ2-2; a weak D match, TRBD2 (5 bases). V was trimmed by 3 bases and J by 7 bases, leaving 15 bases between them. CDR3 size: 15 residues. The germline V gene encodes CDR1 SSHAT and CDR2 FNYEAQ (reference sequence). CDR3 in DNA: TGTGCCAGCAGCTTCGACGGGATCCACGGCGGGGAGCTGTTTTTT. This translates into CASSFDGIHGGELFF.

The rearrangement links TRBV5-1 to TRBJ1-2, with 9 bases matching TRBD1. V trimming: 6 bases; J trimming: 4 bases; junction bases outside the gene matches: 13. From germline, CDR1 is SGHRS and CDR2 YFSETQ. CDR3 length: 16 amino acids. The CDR3 sequence: CASNTQPGQGGYGYTF. CDR3 bases: TGCGCCAGCAACACCCAACCGGGACAGGGAGGCTATGGCTACACCTTC. Full variable domain (missing parts from reference TRBV5-1 and TRBJ1-2): KAGVTQTPRYLIKTRGQQVTLSCSPISGHRSVSWYQQTPGQGLQFLFEYFSETQRNKGNFPGRFSGRQFSNSRSEMNVSTLELGDSALYLCASNTQPGQGGYGYTFGSGTRLTVV.

There are many counts of this clonotype. This chain joins TRBV6-6 and TRBJ1-1; D unresolved. The CDR3 totals 11 residues. Germline lookup yields CDR1 MNHNY and CDR2 SVGAGI (reference sequence). Trimming left V 4 bases short and J 1 base short, with 1 base between. Here the CDR3 DNA reads TGTGCCAGCAGTTGGAACACTGAAGCTTTCTTT. Residues: CASSWNTEAFF.

A few counts support this clonotype. This chain connects TRBV7-2 to TRBJ2-3; possible D gene TRBD1, 6 bases. Germline V CDR1 and CDR2: SGHTA, FQGNSA. The CDR3 loop spans 15 amino acids. Deletions cut 5 bases from V and 3 bases from J, with 15 bases between. The CDR3 sequence is CASSPGVGGTDTQYF. CDR3 bases: TGTGCCAGCAGCCCGGGTGTAGGGGGAACAGATACGCAGTATTTT.

The chain recombines TRBV11-2 with TRBJ2-2; D gene ambiguous. The CDR3 contains 13 residues. The germline gives CDR1 SGHAT, CDR2 FQNNGV. V shed 1 base and J shed 8 bases, with 8 bases lying between them. Here the CDR3 reads CASSLGVEGELFF. DNA of the CDR3: TGTGCCAGCAGCTTAGGGGTGGAGGGGGAGCTGTTTTTT.

The V and J genes are TRBV7-9 and TRBJ1-1; 8 bases map to TRBD1. V gave up 5 bases and J gave up 2 bases; unmatched junction bases: 4. There are 14 residues in the CDR3. The germline CDR1 and CDR2 sequences are SEHNR and FQNEAQ (reference sequence). This chain's CDR3 is CASSMGQVNTEAFF. CDR3 in DNA: TGTGCCAGCAGCATGGGACAGGTCAACACTGAAGCTTTCTTT.

This clonotype has more than one count but fewer than ten. The rearrangement joins TRBV27 to TRBJ2-1, with 10 bases lining up with TRBD2. With 5 bases clipped from V and 1 base from J, the junction kept 11 bases outside the gene matches. Per germline, CDR1 MNHEY and CDR2 SMNVEV (reference sequence). The CDR3 totals 18 residues. This CDR3 is CASSERGGESLSYNEQFF. DNA of the CDR3: TGTGCCAGCAGTGAGCGGGGGGGCGAATCCCTATCCTACAATGAGCAGTTCTTC.